Shown below are 2 T cell receptor beta chains from a single sample sequenced in a study of T cell responses to AZD1222 COVID-19 vaccine. Method: immunoSEQ multiplex PCR; TCRdb's copy keeps in-frame clones and lacks some. This sample has some 150,000 clones, with around nine tenths found just once. Material: peripheral blood, obtained on day 0 of AZD1222 vaccination. The receptors originated from an adult in good health.

The rearrangement uses TRBV4-1 and TRBJ2-5; a possible D gene is TRBD1 (5 bases). The CDR3 spans 14 residues. The V gene's germline CDR1 is MGHRA and CDR2 YSYEKL. Trimming took 0 bases from V and 5 from J, leaving 10 bases between them. CDR3 loop: CASSQDRGAETQYF. The CDR3 nucleotides are TGCGCCAGCAGCCAAGATAGGGGCGCCGAGACCCAGTACTTC.

The V gene is TRBV19, the J gene TRBJ1-5; TRBD1 matches at 9 bases. Germline V gene data show CDR1 as LNHDA and CDR2 as SQIVND (reference sequence). CDR3 size: 16 residues. V dropped 5 bases and J dropped 0; count of bases not matched to a gene: 5. The CDR3 protein is CASSPWTGDSNQPQHF. CDR3 sequence (DNA): TGTGCCAGTAGTCCCTGGACAGGGGATAGCAATCAGCCCCAGCATTTT.